The 26 T cell receptor beta chains given below trace back to one sample, sequenced in a study of T cells in localized non-small cell lung cancer. TCRdb keeps only in-frame clones here, not all; method: immunoSEQ multiplex PCR. The sample lists 15,000 to 20,000 clones; about 90% were seen once. Sequenced material: peripheral blood mononuclear cells, taken before any cancer treatment. The receptor set was obtained from a woman aged 35-75 years with stage III lung adenocarcinoma.

The V and J genes are TRBV2 and TRBJ2-5, with D perhaps TRBD1 (6 bases). The CDR3 loop spans 14 amino acids. From germline, CDR1 is SNHLY and CDR2 FYNNEI. V was pared by 4 bases and J by 5 bases, with 14 bases between. Here the CDR3 DNA reads TGTGCCAGCAGTGCCAGGTCAGGGGACGAGACCCAGTACTTC. Its protein is CASSARSGDETQYF. Using reference TRBV2 and TRBJ2-5 for the parts outside the CDR3, the full variable domain is EPEVTQTPSHQVTQMGQEVILRCVPISNHLYFYWYRQILGQKVEFLVSFYNNEISEKSEIFDDQFSVERPDGSNFTLKIRSTKLEDSAMYFCASSARSGDETQYFGPGTRLLVL.

The chain links TRBV11-3 to TRBJ2-5; D not certain. V lost 1 base and J 5 bases, leaving 11 bases between the germline ends. Germline lookup yields CDR1 SGHNT and CDR2 YENEEA. The CDR3 is made up of 14 amino acids. Here the CDR3 reads CASSLGRAGETQYF. DNA of the CDR3: TGTGCCAGCAGCTTAGGCCGGGCCGGGGAGACCCAGTACTTC.

The chain employs TRBV5-5 and TRBJ2-3; 13 nucleotides line up with TRBD2. With V trimmed by 4 bases and J by 1 base, 9 bases remained unmatched. This CDR3 comprises 18 residues. Germline lookup yields CDR1 SGHKS and CDR2 YYEKEE (reference sequence). CDR3 sequence (DNA): TGTGCCAGCAGCCCATTGATAGGACTAGCGGGGGGCACAGATACGCAGTATTTT. This codes for CASSPLIGLAGGTDTQYF.

The CDR3 nucleotides are TGTGCCAGCAGCCGGGGGGGGAGGATCGGGAATGAGCAGTTCTTC. Protein: CASSRGGRIGNEQFF. V and J are TRBV7-2 and TRBJ2-1, with TRBD2 matching 8 bases. Germline V gives CDR1 SGHTA, CDR2 FQGNSA. J lost 7 bases, V lost 5 bases, and 10 bases had no gene match. CDR3 length equals 15 residues.

This chain uses TRBV30 with TRBJ2-7; TRBD2 aligns across 7 bases. The CDR3 has 13 amino acids. J lost 2 bases, V lost 2 bases, and 3 bases had no gene match. Germline CDR1 reads GTSNPN; CDR2 reads SVGIG (reference sequence). In DNA, the CDR3 is TGTGCCTGGAGTAAAGCGGGGCCCTACGAGCAGTACTTC. Translated: CAWSKAGPYEQYF.

This clone has only a few counts. This chain links TRBV7-9 with TRBJ1-1, with TRBD1 identical over 7 bases. The J segment lost 7 bases and the V segment lost 5 bases, leaving 1 base of the junction unmatched. The V gene's germline CDR1 is SEHNR and CDR2 FQNEAQ (reference sequence). The length of the CDR3 is 11 residues. The CDR3 reads CASSPGGEAFF. In DNA, the CDR3 is TGTGCCAGCAGCCCAGGGGGTGAAGCTTTCTTT.

The genes are TRBV4-3 and TRBJ1-4; possibly TRBD1 for D (5 bases). The CDR3 is 16 residues long. The germline CDR1 and CDR2 sequences are LGHNA and YSLEER. V dropped 3 bases and J dropped 8 bases, with 19 bases sitting between them. The CDR3 sequence is CASSHTREGWLEKLFF. The CDR3, as DNA: TGCGCCAGCAGCCACACCCGCGAGGGGTGGTTGGAAAAACTGTTTTTT.

The rearrangement links TRBV7-2 to TRBJ1-4; D remains ambiguous. CDR1 and CDR2 from the germline V gene are SGHTA and FQGNSA. The germline V and J ends were trimmed by 6 bases and 4 bases, with 12 bases remaining between them. CDR3 length: 14 amino acids. In DNA form, the CDR3 reads TGTGCCAGCAGGGCCTCTACTCTTAATGAAAAACTGTTTTTT. It yields the protein CASRASTLNEKLFF.

The J gene is TRBJ1-2, the V gene TRBV6-1; D is perhaps TRBD1 (6 bases). Between the trimmed V and J ends, which lost 3 bases and 0 bases, there was a span of 8 bases. This CDR3 comprises 14 residues. Germline assignment: CDR1 MNHNS and CDR2 SASEGT. CDR3 coding DNA: TGTGCCAGCAGTGAGACAGGCACTAACTATGGCTACACCTTC. It encodes CASSETGTNYGYTF.

The chain couples TRBV6-4 to TRBJ1-1; TRBD1 is a possible D gene (5 bases). The V gene's germline CDR1 is MRHNA and CDR2 SNTAGT. Trimming removed 2 bases from V and 5 bases from J, with 15 bases in between. The length of the CDR3 is 15 residues. The CDR3 DNA follows: TGTGCCAGCAGTGACCCGAGGCAGGGAGGGACTGAAGCTTTCTTT. Protein product: CASSDPRQGGTEAFF.

The V call is TRBV10-3, the J call TRBJ1-1; TRBD1 is a possible D gene (6 bases). Germline V CDR1 and CDR2: ENHRY, SYGVKD. The CDR3 contains 15 residues. Deletions cut 2 bases from V and 1 base from J, with 11 bases between. CDR3 loop: CAISEGGLRNTEAFF. The CDR3 coding sequence is TGTGCCATCAGTGAGGGGGGCTTGAGGAACACTGAAGCTTTCTTT.

This clone was detected only a few times. The chain employs TRBV14 and TRBJ2-2, with 8 bases lining up with TRBD1. Germline V gene sequence: CDR1 SGHDN, CDR2 FVKESK. The CDR3 has 14 residues. J gave up 9 bases and V 3 bases, and 6 bases lay outside the gene matches. CDR3 sequence (DNA): TGTGCCAGCAGCCACCGGACAGGGTACCGGGAGCTGTTTTTT. The encoded protein is CASSHRTGYRELFF.

The chain joins TRBV7-7 to TRBJ2-1; TRBD2 aligns across 8 bases. CDR1 is SSHAT and CDR2 is FNYEAQ in the germline V gene (reference sequence). The CDR3 spans 16 residues. The V segment lost 2 bases and the J segment 0 bases; nucleotides outside the gene matches: 3. CDR3: CASSLSGRTSYNEQFF. The DNA of the CDR3 is TGTGCCAGCAGCTTAAGCGGGAGAACCTCCTACAATGAGCAGTTCTTC.

The V and J genes are TRBV19 and TRBJ2-2; 10 positions match TRBD1. The CDR3 totals 16 residues. Germline-derived CDR1 and CDR2 are LNHDA and SQIVND (reference sequence). V lost 5 bases to trimming and J lost 3 bases; unmatched junction nucleotides: 6. The CDR3 region has the DNA TGTGCCAGTAGTCATACCGGGACAGGGGACACCGGGGAGCTGTTTTTT. Protein: CASSHTGTGDTGELFF. The variable domain in full, with the rest retrieved from reference TRBV19 and TRBJ2-2, is DGGITQSPKYLFRKEGQNVTLSCEQNLNHDAMYWYRQDPGQGLRLIYYSQIVNDFQKGDIAEGYSVSREKKESFPLTVTSAQKNPTAFYLCASSHTGTGDTGELFFGEGSRLTVL.

V gene TRBV19 combines with J gene TRBJ2-3, with 7 bases fitting TRBD1. This CDR3 has 14 amino acids. Germline V lookup: CDR1 LNHDA, CDR2 SQIVND (reference sequence). Trimming removed 9 bases from V and 2 bases from J; junction bases left unmatched: 8. The CDR3 loop reads CASSGTATTDTQYF. CDR3 bases: TGTGCCAGCTCCGGGACAGCAACCACAGATACGCAGTATTTT.

The chain is built from TRBV19 and TRBJ1-2; D is unresolved. CDR1 is LNHDA and CDR2 is SQIVND in the germline V gene (reference sequence). The CDR3 spans 13 residues. Trimming left V 3 bases short and J 4 bases short, with 9 bases between. DNA of the CDR3: TGTGCCAGTAGTATGGATGGGCGCTATGGCTACACCTTC. Translated, it gives CASSMDGRYGYTF.

Only one count was recorded for this clone. This chain links TRBV28 with TRBJ2-1; 9 nucleotides match TRBD2. The CDR3 spans 15 residues. Germline-derived CDR1 and CDR2 are MDHEN and SYDVKM. V lost 7 bases, J lost 3 bases, and 7 bases stayed unmatched. The DNA for the CDR3 is TGTGCCAGCACTTCCCTAGCGGGGCACTACAATGAGCAGTTCTTC. This codes for CASTSLAGHYNEQFF.

The V gene is TRBV7-9, the J gene TRBJ2-6; no firm D call. There are 14 residues in the CDR3. Germline assignment: CDR1 SEHNR and CDR2 FQNEAQ (reference sequence). Trimming cost V 6 bases and J 10 bases, with 16 bases left between them. The CDR3 sequence is CASRNDRAPNVLTF. CDR3 nucleotide sequence: TGTGCCAGCAGGAACGACCGGGCCCCTAACGTCCTGACTTTC. Full variable domain (rest looked up from reference TRBV7-9 and TRBJ2-6): DTGVSQNPRHKITKRGQNVTFRCDPISEHNRLYWYRQTLGQGPEFLTYFQNEAQLEKSRLLSDRFSAERPKGSFSTLEIQRTEQGDSAMYLCASRNDRAPNVLTFGAGSRLTVL.

In its sample, this clone was seen once. The CDR3 bases are TGTGCCAGCAGCCCCCGACTTCTCACAGATACGCAGTATTTT. It translates to CASSPRLLTDTQYF. The chain is built from TRBV9 and TRBJ2-3; D is ambiguous. Trimming removed 4 bases from V and 2 bases from J, with 11 bases in between. The CDR3 has 14 residues. The V gene's germline CDR1 is SGDLS and CDR2 YYNGEE.

Only one count was recorded for this clone. The chain combines TRBV11-3 with TRBJ2-1; D possibly corresponds to TRBD1 (5 bases). Germline assignment: CDR1 SGHNT and CDR2 YENEEA. Trimming pared 3 bases from V and 8 bases from J, leaving 8 bases between. The CDR3 is 12 residues long. CDR3 coding DNA: TGTGCCAGCAGCTTCCAGGGTTATGAGCAGTTCTTC. It translates to CASSFQGYEQFF.

Turning to this clone: The same CDR3 arises from other DNA sequences in this sample as well. The chain couples TRBV11-2 to TRBJ2-7; D is unresolved. The length of the CDR3 is 15 residues. Germline lookup yields CDR1 SGHAT and CDR2 FQNNGV. V lost 0 bases, J lost 7 bases, and 16 bases lay in between. This CDR3 reads CASSLDPQSSREQYF. The DNA of the CDR3 is TGTGCCAGCAGCTTAGACCCCCAATCCTCGCGGGAGCAGTACTTC.

In nucleotides, the CDR3 is TGTGCCATCAGTACAGCGGGGTTAGATACGCAGTATTTT. This codes for CAISTAGLDTQYF. The chain carries TRBV10-3 and TRBJ2-3; 7 bases line up with TRBD2. Germline V gives CDR1 ENHRY, CDR2 SYGVKD. The CDR3 loop spans 13 amino acids. J was trimmed by 5 bases and V by 5 bases; bases with no gene match: 4.

The chain uses TRBV6-1 and TRBJ2-7, with TRBD1 identical over 9 bases. The ends lost 8 bases at V and 2 bases at J; junction bases unmatched: 10. Per germline, CDR1 MNHNS and CDR2 SASEGT. This CDR3 has 15 residues. CDR3 in DNA: TGTGCCAGCCATAACACCGGGACAGGGACCTACGAGCAGTACTTC. Its translation is CASHNTGTGTYEQYF.

A word on this clone: The junction departs from the called germline gene at one end, perhaps through a read error. The gene calls are TRBV6-6 and TRBJ2-7; 9 nucleotides agree with TRBD1. Germline V gene sequence: CDR1 MNHNY, CDR2 SVGAGI (reference sequence). This CDR3 has 13 amino acids. The DNA of the CDR3 is TGTGCCAGCAGTCAGACAGGGGGAGGATCCGAAGGCTTC. Residues: CASSQTGGGSEGF.

Details on this clone: A read error may account for a junction end that differs from germline. CDR3 sequence: CAWSAGTDLKKLFF. The CDR3 DNA sequence: TGTGCCTGGAGCGCGGGGACCGACTTGAAAAAGCTGTTTTTT. The chain combines TRBV30 with TRBJ1-4, with TRBD1 as a possible D gene (5 bases). Germline CDR1 and CDR2: GTSNPN and SVGIG (reference sequence). This CDR3 comprises 14 residues.

The rearrangement joins TRBV11-2 to TRBJ1-5; D gene ambiguous. V was pared by 4 bases and J by 6 bases, with 16 bases between. Per the germline V gene, CDR1 is SGHAT and CDR2 is FQNNGV. The CDR3 is made up of 15 amino acids. The chain's CDR3 is CASSSNVNTGQPQHF. The CDR3 bases are TGTGCCAGCAGCTCAAACGTGAATACGGGTCAGCCCCAGCATTTT.